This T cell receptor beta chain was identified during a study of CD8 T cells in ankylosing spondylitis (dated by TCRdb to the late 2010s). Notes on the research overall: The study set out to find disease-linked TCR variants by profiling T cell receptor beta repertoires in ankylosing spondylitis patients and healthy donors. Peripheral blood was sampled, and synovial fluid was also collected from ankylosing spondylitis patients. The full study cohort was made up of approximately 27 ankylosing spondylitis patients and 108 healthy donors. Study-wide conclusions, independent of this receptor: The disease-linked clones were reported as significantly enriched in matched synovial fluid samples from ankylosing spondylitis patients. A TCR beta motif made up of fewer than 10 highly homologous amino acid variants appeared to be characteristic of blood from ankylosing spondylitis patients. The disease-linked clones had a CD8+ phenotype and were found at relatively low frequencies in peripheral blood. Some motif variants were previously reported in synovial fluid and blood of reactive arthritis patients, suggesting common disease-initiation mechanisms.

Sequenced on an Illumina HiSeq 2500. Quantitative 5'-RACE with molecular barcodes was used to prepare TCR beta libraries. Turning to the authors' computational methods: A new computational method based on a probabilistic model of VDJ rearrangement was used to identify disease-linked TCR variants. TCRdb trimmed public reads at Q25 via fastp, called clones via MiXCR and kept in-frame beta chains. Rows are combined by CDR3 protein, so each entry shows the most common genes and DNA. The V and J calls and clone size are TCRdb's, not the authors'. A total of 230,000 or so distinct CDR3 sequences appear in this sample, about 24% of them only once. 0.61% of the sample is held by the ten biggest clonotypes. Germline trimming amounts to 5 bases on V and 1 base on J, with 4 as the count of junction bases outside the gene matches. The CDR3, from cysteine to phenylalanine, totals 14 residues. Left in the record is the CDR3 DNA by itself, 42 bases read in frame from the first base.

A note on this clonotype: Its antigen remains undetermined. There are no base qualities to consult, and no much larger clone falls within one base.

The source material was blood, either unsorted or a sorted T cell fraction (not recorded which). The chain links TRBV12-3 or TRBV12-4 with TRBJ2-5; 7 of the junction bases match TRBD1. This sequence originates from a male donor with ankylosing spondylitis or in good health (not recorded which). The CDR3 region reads CASSRYRGQETQYF. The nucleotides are TGTGCCAGCAGTCGCTACAGGGGCCAAGAGACCCAGTACTTC.